This record covers a single T cell receptor (beta chain). The target antigen is unknown. The germline V gene has CDR1 MDHEN and CDR2 SYDVKM. The CDR3 is 17 residues long. With V trimmed by 6 bases and J by 8 bases, 17 bases remained unmatched. The repertoire was sequenced with immunoSEQ multiplex PCR; TCRdb's copy has only in-frame clones and lacks some. The sample holds some 86,000 clones, 90% seen once. The data belong to a study of OX40 agonist ivuxolimab in advanced cancers. Whole-study results and caveats: It was not determined which antigens were specifically recognized by the peripheral T cells that had undergone clonal expansion.

This specimen consisted of CD4+ or CD8+ T cells sorted from blood, obtained in a trial of the OX40 agonist ivuxolimab. The chain employs TRBV28 and TRBJ2-1; 9 bases are shared with TRBD1. The TCR originated in an adult with an advanced solid tumor such as melanoma, head and neck, liver or kidney cancer. The CDR3 spells CASRRRTQGARVDEQFF. The CDR3 coding sequence is TGTGCCAGCAGGAGGAGAACACAGGGGGCGAGGGTCGATGAGCAGTTCTTC.